A selection of T cell receptor beta chains follows, all from one sample in a study of high-grade serous ovarian cancer treatment subgroups. The assay was immunoSEQ multiplex PCR, and TCRdb's table has in-frame clones only and misses some. Seen here are around 15,000 clones, 80% to 90% observed once, and the top ten hold more than 6%. The sequencing input was tumor tissue. Every receptor here comes from a human donor with high-grade serous ovarian cancer. CDR3s include the opening cysteine and the closing phenylalanine or tryptophan.

j_call v_call cdr3_aa
TRBJ2-3 TRBV2 CASKPSGLDTQYF
TRBJ1-4 TRBV19 CASGQSVTNEKLFF
TRBJ2-3 TRBV11-2 CASSLGSGRDTQYF
TRBJ2-7 TRBV18 CASSPGDRVSDEQYF
TRBJ1-3 TRBV6-5 CASSRGRGLNTIYF
TRBJ1-6 TRBV5-1 CASSVWAGTNSPLHF
TRBJ1-1 TRBV19 CASSIGLVTEAFF
TRBJ2-1 TRBV28 CASSIPKAGGLSSSYNEQFF
TRBJ1-2 TRBV6-5 CASSYVPGGANYGYTF
TRBJ2-5 TRBV5-8 CASSLEGSRQETQYF
TRBJ2-1 TRBV7-2 CASSLGPSNNEQFF
TRBJ2-5 TRBV2 CAGSGYTETQYF
TRBJ1-1 TRBV7-2 CASSLRWGERNTEAFF
TRBJ2-1 TRBV2 CASNFQGDDEQFF
TRBJ2-2 TRBV30 CAWSALPGELFF
TRBJ2-4 TRBV7-2 CASSLALQEVQYF
TRBJ2-5 TRBV19 CASSIFPPRKSIQETQYF
TRBJ1-5 TRBV11-2 CASSLLGEQTGGNQPQHF
TRBJ2-7 TRBV27 CASQGGSYEQYF
TRBJ1-5 TRBV19 CASSMFRGPFQPQHF
TRBJ1-2 TRBV30 CAWAGTGESNYGYTF
TRBJ2-2 TRBV7-3 CASSSSISGELFF
TRBJ2-7 TRBV7-8 CASATRGEQYF
TRBJ2-3 TRBV5-4 CASNLAGQVGTDTQYF
TRBJ1-1 TRBV6-5 CASMSVNTEAFF
TRBJ1-1 TRBV5-1 CASSWGQANTEAFF
TRBJ2-5 TRBV30 CAWSVGVAGGPGETQYF
TRBJ2-3 TRBV7-2 CASSPSAGAPDTQYF
TRBJ2-2 TRBV30 CAWRGAAGANTGELFF
TRBJ2-6 TRBV10-3 CAITNSGANVLTF
TRBJ2-7 TRBV11-2 CASSTGTGSYEQYF
TRBJ1-3 TRBV4-1 CASSPLLSGLGGNTIYF
TRBJ1-3 TRBV30 CAWSGGQGLYF
TRBJ2-2 TRBV6-6 CASSSSNTGELFF
TRBJ2-5 TRBV5-1 CASSLSGSETQYF
TRBJ2-6 TRBV5-4 CASSLWLLSGANVLTF
TRBJ2-3 TRBV2 CASRRDTDTQYF
TRBJ1-3 TRBV6-5 CASSYSSHRDGNTIYF
TRBJ2-3 TRBV19 CASSIDRGGGATDTQYF
TRBJ1-5 TRBV2 CATAQGNNQPQHF
TRBJ2-6 TRBV5-6 CASSLWGGRANVLTF
TRBJ2-5 TRBV7-3 CASSAGGAGTQYF
TRBJ1-4 TRBV6-5 CATADPGRSNEKLFF
TRBJ2-5 TRBV21-1 CASSLERGGPQETQYF
TRBJ2-4 TRBV4-1 CASSQDPGSTNIQYF
TRBJ2-3 TRBV18 CASSPLGLAGGSDTQYF
TRBJ2-7 TRBV5-1 CASFPGGSGLASYEQYF
TRBJ1-1 TRBV4-1 CASSQAFGQLPIEAFF
TRBJ2-7 TRBV11-2 CASSTTSPSYEQYF